This TCR beta chain comes out of a study of blood T cell repertoires in COVID-19. On the study more broadly: Researchers got acute and convalescent COVID-19 samples from the United States, Italy and Spain. Sample material is recorded as cDNA or gDNA derived from T cells, B-cell-depleted T cells, or PBMCs.

The CDR3 length is 16 residues. Germline values: CDR1 SGHRS, CDR2 YFSETQ. Trimming removed 4 bases from V and 4 bases from J; junction bases left unmatched: 13. As handled by the study authors: Researchers report that nucleated cell counts were estimated from reference gene primer amplification. Measured with immunoSEQ multiplex PCR; TCRdb has only the in-frame clones, and not every one. V, J and clone size are taken as reported in that table, and D and trimming were inferred from the DNA itself. This table has 150,000 to 200,000 clones, 65% to 85% appearing once. The chain links TRBV5-1 to TRBJ1-2, with 7 bases matching TRBD1. This clonotype originated in a man aged 60 to 69 with active or convalescent COVID-19. The sequenced sample was peripheral blood. CDR3 nucleotide sequence: TGCGCCAGCAGCCCGGATCAAGGGGGCGCGGGCTATGGCTACACCTTC. It translates to CASSPDQGGAGYGYTF. The complete variable domain, with remaining parts taken from reference TRBV5-1 and TRBJ1-2, reads KAGVTQTPRYLIKTRGQQVTLSCSPISGHRSVSWYQQTPGQGLQFLFEYFSETQRNKGNFPGRFSGRQFSNSRSEMNVSTLELGDSALYLCASSPDQGGAGYGYTFGSGTRLTVV.